One and the same sample provided the 30 T cell receptor beta chains below, sequenced in a study of technical replicates of blood from several donors. TCRdb's copy holds only in-frame clones and misses some; the assay was immunoSEQ multiplex PCR. Of around 13,000 clones listed, 80% to 90% are singletons. The sequencing sample was made of PBMCs. The receptors were sampled from a human donor in good health.

V is TRBV6-1 and J is TRBJ2-4; possibly TRBD1 for D (5 bases). The CDR3 runs 15 residues. V was pared by 3 bases and J by 0 bases, with 9 bases between. The germline V gene encodes CDR1 MNHNS and CDR2 SASEGT. For the CDR3, the DNA is TGTGCCAGCAGTGAGGGGCATTTAGCCAAAAACATTCAGTACTTC. This sequence encodes CASSEGHLAKNIQYF.

The chain uses TRBV11-2 and TRBJ1-1; TRBD1 agrees at 8 bases. Per germline, CDR1 SGHAT and CDR2 FQNNGV. CDR3 length equals 18 residues. The V and J ends lost 0 bases and 0 bases, in that order; junction bases with no gene match: 9. CDR3 sequence reads: CASSLDNRDRTMNTEAFF. The CDR3 nucleotides read TGTGCCAGCAGCTTAGATAACCGGGACAGGACCATGAACACTGAAGCTTTCTTT. Looking up the rest from reference TRBV11-2 and TRBJ1-1 gives the full variable domain: EAGVAQSPRYKIIEKRQSVAFWCNPISGHATLYWYQQILGQGPKLLIQFQNNGVVDDSQLPKDRFSAERLKGVDSTLKIQPAKLEDSAVYLCASSLDNRDRTMNTEAFFGQGTRLTVV.

J is TRBJ1-5 and V is TRBV19, with D maybe TRBD1 (6 bases). The CDR3 totals 16 residues. V shed 3 bases and J shed 3 bases, with 15 bases lying between them. Germline CDR1 and CDR2: LNHDA and SQIVND (reference sequence). The CDR3 DNA sequence: TGTGCCAGTAGTATTAAAGTCAGGGGTTACAATCAGCCCCAGCATTTT. Translated: CASSIKVRGYNQPQHF.

The rearrangement links TRBV9 to TRBJ2-7; the match to TRBD1 covers 9 bases. The J segment lost 4 bases and the V segment lost 4 bases, leaving 6 bases of the junction unmatched. Germline V gene lookup returns CDR1 SGDLS and CDR2 YYNGEE. The CDR3 extends over 14 amino acids. In DNA, the CDR3 is TGTGCCAGCAGCCAGGGACAGGGATTTTACGAGCAGTACTTC. Amino acid sequence: CASSQGQGFYEQYF. Filled out from reference TRBV9 and TRBJ2-7, the complete variable domain reads DSGVTQTPKHLITATGQRVTLRCSPRSGDLSVYWYQQSLDQGLQFLIQYYNGEERAKGNILERFSAQQFPDLHSELNLSSLELGDSALYFCASSQGQGFYEQYFGPGTRLTVT.

This chain connects TRBV6-6 to TRBJ1-3, with 7 bases matching TRBD1. J lost 6 bases, V lost 4 bases, and 6 bases had no gene match. Germline V gene lookup returns CDR1 MNHNY and CDR2 SVGAGI (reference sequence). The CDR3 contains 14 residues. CDR3 sequence reads: CASSWADRVNTIYF. Written as DNA, the CDR3 is TGTGCCAGCAGTTGGGCCGACAGGGTAAACACCATATATTTT.

V is TRBV19 and J is TRBJ2-7; tentatively, D is TRBD1 (7 bases). V gave up 3 bases and J gave up 5 bases, with 14 bases separating them. Germline V gene lookup returns CDR1 LNHDA and CDR2 SQIVND (reference sequence). The CDR3 extends over 14 amino acids. The CDR3 sequence is CASSMGGGGHEQYF. The CDR3 bases are TGTGCCAGTAGTATGGGCGGAGGGGGCCACGAGCAGTACTTC.

The V call is TRBV2, the J call TRBJ2-2; D might be TRBD2 (6 bases). This CDR3 spans 18 amino acids. The V end was cut by 0 bases, the J end by 4 bases, with 18 bases between. Germline V CDR1 and CDR2: SNHLY, FYNNEI. In DNA, the CDR3 is TGTGCCAGCAGTGAAGCGTGGGAACTAGCCGTGAGCACCGGGGAGCTGTTTTTT. Translated, it gives CASSEAWELAVSTGELFF.

The rearrangement joins TRBV15 to TRBJ2-1; a weak D match, TRBD1 (6 bases). CDR1 LNHNV and CDR2 YYDKDF come from the germline V gene (reference sequence). CDR3 size: 14 residues. The V and J ends lost 1 base and 10 bases respectively, with 14 bases between them. CDR3 nucleotides: TGTGCCACCAGCAGAGTAAGGGACACGGGGGAGCAGTTCTTC. Its protein product is CATSRVRDTGEQFF.

The CDR3 sequence is CASSRSRTEKETQYF. CDR3 sequence (DNA): TGTGCCAGCTCGCGTAGCCGGACAGAGAAAGAGACCCAGTACTTC. V is TRBV18 and J is TRBJ2-5, with a tentative D call TRBD1 (6 bases). Trimming removed 6 bases from V and 3 bases from J, with 17 bases in between. Per the germline V gene, CDR1 is KGHSH and CDR2 is LQKENI. This CDR3 is built from 15 residues.

This chain links TRBV2 with TRBJ2-3, with D maybe TRBD1 (6 bases). With 7 bases removed from V and 2 bases from J, the gap between germline ends came to 13 bases. The germline CDR1 and CDR2 sequences are SNHLY and FYNNEI. This CDR3 has 14 amino acids. CDR3 sequence (DNA): TGTGCCAGCACCCAGGGGCTAGACACAGATACGCAGTATTTT. Its protein product is CASTQGLDTDTQYF. Full variable domain (remainder filled in from reference TRBV2 and TRBJ2-3): EPEVTQTPSHQVTQMGQEVILRCVPISNHLYFYWYRQILGQKVEFLVSFYNNEISEKSEIFDDQFSVERPDGSNFTLKIRSTKLEDSAMYFCASTQGLDTDTQYFGPGTRLTVL.

In DNA form, the CDR3 reads TGTGCCAGCAGCGTAGGCAGGGCTTTTGGAAACACCATATATTTT. It yields the protein CASSVGRAFGNTIYF. The V and J genes are TRBV9 and TRBJ1-3, with D possibly matching TRBD1 (5 bases). This CDR3 contains 15 residues. The V gene's germline CDR1 is SGDLS and CDR2 YYNGEE. V lost 0 bases to trimming and J lost 3 bases, with 10 bases between them.

The V gene is TRBV5-1, the J gene TRBJ2-7; a possible D gene is TRBD1 (6 bases). This CDR3 has 15 residues. Per germline, CDR1 SGHRS and CDR2 YFSETQ. The V end lost 0 bases, the J end lost 7 bases, and 17 bases lay between the germline ends. CDR3 sequence: CASSLVLRGQAEQYF. In DNA, the CDR3 is TGCGCCAGCAGCTTGGTCCTCAGGGGTCAGGCGGAGCAGTACTTC.

The rearrangement joins TRBV19 to TRBJ1-5, with 7 nucleotides matching TRBD1. The V gene's germline CDR1 is LNHDA and CDR2 SQIVND (reference sequence). The V and J ends lost 3 bases and 5 bases, in that order; junction bases with no gene match: 7. There are 15 residues in the CDR3. The CDR3 is CASSMYRGPDQPQHF. The DNA for the CDR3 is TGTGCCAGTAGTATGTACAGGGGCCCCGATCAGCCCCAGCATTTT.

This clone turned up a few times. This rearrangement joins TRBV6-1 to TRBJ2-7; TRBD2 agrees at 10 bases. Germline V gives CDR1 MNHNS, CDR2 SASEGT. This CDR3 contains 15 residues. V was pared by 1 base and J by 1 base, with 1 base of the junction left unmatched. The CDR3 DNA is TGTGCCAGCAGTGAAGAACTAGCGGGATCCTACGAGCAGTACTTC. Protein sequence: CASSEELAGSYEQYF.

The chain has TRBV7-9 and TRBJ2-2, with TRBD2 matching 7 bases. Germline loops: CDR1 SEHNR, CDR2 FQNEAQ (reference sequence). With 5 bases clipped from V and 2 bases from J, the junction kept 8 bases outside the gene matches. The CDR3 has 16 residues. The CDR3 DNA is TGTGCCAGCAGCCAGTCAAGCGGGGTTAACACCGGGGAGCTGTTTTTT. This sequence encodes CASSQSSGVNTGELFF.

The gene calls are TRBV29-1 and TRBJ2-3, with 10 bases aligning to TRBD1. There are 11 residues in the CDR3. The germline V gene encodes CDR1 SQVTM and CDR2 ANQGSEA. V lost 7 bases to trimming and J lost 10 bases; unmatched junction nucleotides: 5. This CDR3 reads CSGGTGVSQYF. Written as DNA, the CDR3 is TGCAGCGGGGGGACAGGGGTTTCGCAGTATTTT.

The chain links TRBV20-1 to TRBJ2-3; D perhaps matches TRBD1 (5 bases). Trimming took off 7 bases at V and 9 bases at J, with 11 bases between the two ends. The germline CDR1 and CDR2 sequences are DFQATT and SNEGSKA (reference sequence). There are 10 residues in the CDR3. The CDR3 loop reads CSVWAGTQYF. CDR3 sequence (DNA): TGCAGTGTCTGGGCAGGGACGCAGTATTTT.

This chain joins TRBV27 and TRBJ1-4; maybe TRBD1 (6 bases). The CDR3 loop spans 16 amino acids. Trimming removed 6 bases at V and 3 bases at J, with 17 bases between. The germline CDR1 and CDR2 sequences are MNHEY and SMNVEV (reference sequence). CDR3 nucleotides: TGTGCCAGCAGACGAGGGCGGGGGCCGTCTAATGAAAAACTGTTTTTT. Protein sequence: CASRRGRGPSNEKLFF.

The chain has TRBV2 and TRBJ2-7; 7 positions agree with TRBD1. V shed 5 bases, J shed 4 bases, and the junction held 2 bases outside the gene matches. The CDR3 has 12 amino acids. Germline V CDR1 and CDR2: SNHLY, FYNNEI. CDR3 sequence: CASSQQGYEQYF. The CDR3 nucleotides are TGTGCCAGCAGTCAACAGGGGTACGAGCAGTACTTC.

This sequence joins TRBV27 and TRBJ1-5; tentatively, D is TRBD1 (5 bases). Trimming removed 6 bases at V and 0 bases at J, with 12 bases between. Per germline, CDR1 MNHEY and CDR2 SMNVEV (reference sequence). The CDR3 spans 15 residues. In DNA form, the CDR3 reads TGTGCCAGCAGGACTCAGGGCTATAGCAATCAGCCCCAGCATTTT. Amino acids: CASRTQGYSNQPQHF.

The gene calls are TRBV5-6 and TRBJ2-2, with D possibly being TRBD1 (5 bases). The CDR3 has 17 residues. Germline CDR1 is SGHDT and CDR2 is YYEEEE. Trimming removed 4 bases from V and 0 bases from J, with 16 bases in between. CDR3 in DNA: TGTGCCAGCAGCGATATTCAGGGTCTCGCGAACACCGGGGAGCTGTTTTTT. It translates to CASSDIQGLANTGELFF.

The chain has TRBV19 and TRBJ1-2; TRBD1 aligns across 8 bases. Germline V gene data show CDR1 as LNHDA and CDR2 as SQIVND (reference sequence). CDR3 length: 16 amino acids. The V segment lost 3 bases and the J segment 4 bases; nucleotides outside the gene matches: 10. In DNA form, the CDR3 reads TGTGCCAGTAGTATCACGGACAGGGCAAAATCCTATGGCTACACCTTC. It encodes CASSITDRAKSYGYTF.

The chain links TRBV11-2 to TRBJ2-7, with 11 bases lining up with TRBD1. Germline CDR1 and CDR2: SGHAT and FQNNGV. The CDR3 runs to 18 residues. J was trimmed by 2 bases and V by 3 bases; bases with no gene match: 12. The CDR3 bases are TGTGCCAGCAGCTTTCCGGGACAGGGGGTGTTCGTCGCCTACGAGCAGTACTTC. Residues: CASSFPGQGVFVAYEQYF.

V is TRBV27 and J is TRBJ2-1; perhaps TRBD1 as D (6 bases). The germline V gene encodes CDR1 MNHEY and CDR2 SMNVEV (reference sequence). The CDR3 is 12 residues long. With 2 bases removed from V and 10 bases from J, the gap between germline ends came to 9 bases. CDR3 bases: TGTGCCAGCAGTTTAAGCAGGGGAGAGCAGTTCTTC. Amino acids: CASSLSRGEQFF.

The chain couples TRBV9 to TRBJ2-5; D is uncertain. The germline CDR1 and CDR2 sequences are SGDLS and YYNGEE. V shed 4 bases and J shed 1 base, with 14 bases lying between them. CDR3 size: 15 residues. CDR3 protein: CASSPSIAVQETQYF. The CDR3 bases are TGTGCCAGCAGCCCTTCTATAGCTGTCCAAGAGACCCAGTACTTC.

This clone was detected only once. V is TRBV7-7 and J is TRBJ2-2; weak D call: TRBD2 (5 bases). V shed 8 bases and J shed 4 bases, with 5 bases lying between them. The germline gives CDR1 SSHAT, CDR2 FNYEAQ (reference sequence). This CDR3 has 11 residues. Here the CDR3 reads CASRGTGELFF. DNA for the CDR3: TGTGCCAGCCGGGGCACCGGGGAGCTGTTTTTT.

The chain is built from TRBV7-9 and TRBJ2-7; TRBD1 agrees at 8 bases. Trimming cost V 10 bases and J 6 bases; bases outside gene matches: 11. This CDR3 contains 13 residues. In germline, CDR1 is SEHNR, CDR2 FQNEAQ (reference sequence). CDR3 protein: CAIPLAGGAEQYF. CDR3 bases: TGTGCCATCCCCCTGGCAGGGGGCGCCGAGCAGTACTTC.

This chain joins TRBV7-9 and TRBJ1-4; TRBD1 matches at 8 bases. This CDR3 has 15 amino acids. Trimming took 3 bases from V and 4 from J; bases not matched to a gene: 4. CDR1 is SEHNR, CDR2 FQNEAQ, per germline (reference sequence). Here the CDR3 reads CASSFQGAGNEKLFF. CDR3 DNA: TGTGCCAGCAGCTTCCAGGGGGCTGGTAATGAAAAACTGTTTTTT. Based on the CDR3 plus reference TRBV7-9 and TRBJ1-4, the full variable domain is DTGVSQNPRHKITKRGQNVTFRCDPISEHNRLYWYRQTLGQGPEFLTYFQNEAQLEKSRLLSDRFSAERPKGSFSTLEIQRTEQGDSAMYLCASSFQGAGNEKLFFGSGTQLSVL.

This clone occurred once. V usage is TRBV6-5 and J usage is TRBJ2-3; the D is unclear. This CDR3 has 14 residues. V was shortened by 5 bases and J by 2 bases, with 11 bases between the two germline ends. Per germline, CDR1 MNHEY and CDR2 SVGAGI. The CDR3 is CASSPRGPTDTQYF. CDR3 in DNA: TGTGCCAGCAGTCCCCGCGGCCCCACAGATACGCAGTATTTT.

The J gene is TRBJ1-5, the V gene TRBV27, with a tentative D call TRBD1 (6 bases). The CDR3 totals 17 residues. The V gene's germline CDR1 is MNHEY and CDR2 SMNVEV (reference sequence). V was trimmed by 6 bases and J by 6 bases, leaving 24 bases between them. This CDR3 is CASSLQGTWEGGQPQHF. The CDR3 bases are TGTGCCAGCAGCCTACAGGGAACGTGGGAAGGTGGTCAGCCCCAGCATTTT.